This entry concerns a single TCR beta chain. The antigen is undetermined. TCRdb's table, derived via immunoSEQ multiplex PCR, lists solely in-frame clones and lacks some. The table includes approximately 52,000 clones, approximately 80% detected once. These data are taken from a study of a mutant IDH1 vaccine in newly diagnosed glioma. Across the whole study: Of the patients given treatment, roughly 60% were male and about 38% were female, and a mean age of around 38 years was recorded. Before enrollment, the patients had been treated with radiotherapy alone, temozolomide alone, or both together. Most of them had received both. Findings and limits, study-wide: Pseudoprogression appeared unlinked to shifts in leading peripheral T cell clonotypes.

From germline, CDR1 is LNHNV and CDR2 YYDKDF (reference sequence). The CDR3 spans 14 residues. Trimming shortened V by 3 bases and J by 7 bases, and 10 bases separated the two germline ends. The time point denotes: baseline, week 1 (first vaccination visit). Treatment denoted: pre-vaccination baseline after standard-of-care therapy. Newly diagnosed WHO grade 3 or 4 IDH1-mutant, ATRX-lost astrocytomas were identified in the donors. The specimen comprised PBMCs, sampled from a glioma patient treated with radiotherapy, temozolomide or both. The chain carries TRBV15 and TRBJ1-6; perhaps TRBD1 as D (6 bases). This TCR derives from a woman between 40 and 50 years old with glioma. CDR3 bases: TGTGCCACCAGCAGTGGAAGGGGGAATTCACCCCTCCACTTT. It yields the protein CATSSGRGNSPLHF.